A selection of T cell receptor beta chains follows, all from one sample in a study of shared clonotypes between healthy human individuals. The method was immunoSEQ multiplex PCR; TCRdb's version includes in-frame clones alone and lacks a portion of them. The data hold about 680,000 clones, with around 67% observed a single time. The sample consisted of memory CD4+ T cells sorted from blood. The receptor source for this set is a woman aged 30 to 39 in good health. The CDR3 runs from the conserved cysteine through the conserved F or W. D genes are given only for firm matches. Clone size is given for some rows only: seen once, a few or many times, or a class if the clone is expanded.

CSVQADSGNTIYF TGCAGCGTTCAAGCTGACTCTGGAAACACCATATATTTT . . TRBJ1-3 TRBV29-1
CAISAVGHMNTEAFF TGTGCCATCAGTGCGGTAGGACATATGAACACTGAAGCTTTCTTT once . TRBJ1-1 TRBV10-3
CASSYSERGYEQYF TGTGCCAGCAGTTACTCCGAACGGGGGTACGAGCAGTACTTC . . TRBJ2-7 TRBV6-6
CASSLSSGGYNEQFF TGCGCCAGCAGCTTGTCGTCAGGGGGGTACAATGAGCAGTTCTTC . . TRBJ2-1 TRBV5-1
CASSLRGGEYNSPLHF TGTGCCAGCAGTTTACGGGGGGGCGAGTATAATTCACCCCTCCACTTT few . TRBJ1-6 TRBV27
CASTQSRGLAAYSSYEQYF TGTGCCAGCACACAAAGCCGCGGACTAGCGGCCTATTCGTCCTACGAGCAGTACTTC . TRBD2 TRBJ2-7 TRBV27
CASSLSSGKTGELFF TGTGCCAGCAGCTTAAGCAGCGGGAAAACCGGGGAGCTGTTTTTT . TRBD2 TRBJ2-2 TRBV7-7
CASSVFEGEGETQYF TGTGCCAGCAGCGTGTTTGAGGGTGAAGGAGAGACCCAGTACTTC . . TRBJ2-5 TRBV9
CASSLYDSGELFF TGTGCCAGCAGCTTATACGATTCCGGGGAGCTGTTTTTT few . TRBJ2-2 TRBV7-2
CASSNLPAGVGANVLTF TGTGCCAGCAGCAACCTCCCAGCGGGAGTTGGGGCCAACGTCCTGACTTTC few TRBD2 TRBJ2-6 TRBV7-9
CASRNRGQNTGELFF TGTGCCAGCCGAAACAGGGGGCAGAACACCGGGGAGCTGTTTTTT many TRBD1 TRBJ2-2 TRBV19
CASQNPRGGANYGYTF TGTGCCAGCCAAAACCCCAGGGGGGGAGCTAACTATGGCTACACCTTC few TRBD1 TRBJ1-2 TRBV19
CASSPGTSGSLVEQFF TGCGCCAGCAGCCCAGGGACTAGCGGGAGTTTAGTTGAGCAGTTCTTC few TRBD2 TRBJ2-1 TRBV5-1
CASSYSEVSEQYF TGTGCCAGCAGTTACTCAGAGGTATCGGAGCAGTACTTC few . TRBJ2-7 TRBV6-5
CASSEGFGRPQFF TGTGCCAGCAGTGAAGGGTTTGGACGGCCGCAGTTCTTC . . TRBJ2-1 TRBV6-5
CASSGRHEQYF TGTGCCAGCAGTGGCCGGCACGAGCAGTACTTC once . TRBJ2-7 TRBV2
CASSESEAGGEKLFF TGTGCCAGCAGTGAATCGGAAGCAGGGGGTGAAAAACTGTTTTTT . TRBD1 TRBJ1-4 TRBV25-1
CASSTTGHDTQYF TGTGCCAGCAGCACCACTGGACACGATACGCAGTATTTT few . TRBJ2-3 TRBV7-3
CASSHPDRLYEQYF TGTGCCAGTAGCCATCCGGACAGACTCTACGAGCAGTACTTC . . TRBJ2-7 TRBV19
CASSATHSGANVLTF TGTGCCAGCAGTGCGACCCACTCTGGGGCCAACGTCCTGACTTTC . . TRBJ2-6 TRBV6-4
CASSESSTYEQYF TGCGCCAGCAGTGAGTCCTCAACCTACGAGCAGTACTTC . . TRBJ2-7 TRBV10-1
CASSPRSSGSTDTQYF TGTGCCAGCAGCCCCCGGTCCAGCGGGAGCACAGATACGCAGTATTTT . . TRBJ2-3 TRBV7-6
CASSEPGLSNEQFF TGCGCCAGCAGTGAGCCCGGACTTTCCAATGAGCAGTTCTTC few . TRBJ2-1 TRBV10-2
CASSIGRGLAGVNEQFF TGTGCCAGTAGTATCGGGAGGGGACTAGCGGGAGTTAATGAGCAGTTCTTC . TRBD2 TRBJ2-1 TRBV19
CASQTGRDGEHNGYTF TGTGCCAGTCAAACGGGAAGGGATGGGGAACACAATGGCTACACCTTC . . TRBJ1-2 TRBV19
CASSLLGTDTQYF TGCGCCAGCAGCTTGCTCGGCACAGATACGCAGTATTTT . . TRBJ2-3 TRBV5-1
CASSFSFTSSETEAFF TGTGCCAGCAGTTTCTCTTTTACAAGTTCGGAAACTGAAGCTTTCTTT few . TRBJ1-1 TRBV28
CASSLNLMGYTF TGTGCCAGCAGCTTAAACCTTATGGGCTACACCTTC few . TRBJ1-2 TRBV5-4
CASSLIWAGVSNQPQHF TGTGCCAGCAGCTTAATATGGGCAGGGGTTAGCAATCAGCCCCAGCATTTT . . TRBJ1-5 TRBV7-8
CASRLCGSSYEQYF TGTGCAAGTCGCTTATGCGGAAGCTCCTACGAGCAGTACTTC . . TRBJ2-7 TRBV12-2
CASSETGPYNEQFF TGTGCCAGCAGTGAGACAGGGCCATACAATGAGCAGTTCTTC . TRBD1 TRBJ2-1 TRBV25-1
CASSSRENGELFF TGCGCCAGCAGTTCCAGGGAAAACGGGGAGCTGTTTTTT . . TRBJ2-2 TRBV10-1
CASSPNGVYEQYF TGTGCCAGCAGCCCTAACGGGGTTTACGAGCAGTACTTC . . TRBJ2-7 TRBV7-8
CASARGTDQPQHF TGTGCCAGCGCCAGGGGGACGGATCAGCCCCAGCATTTT few TRBD1 TRBJ1-5 TRBV7-9
CASSLTGKASYEQYF TGTGCCAGCAGCTTAACAGGGAAAGCCTCCTACGAGCAGTACTTC . . TRBJ2-7 TRBV14